This T cell receptor beta chain was documented in a study of tumor-infiltrating lymphocytes in primary liver carcinoma. From unsorted bulk tissue weighing roughly 18-31 mg, DNA and RNA were co-extracted. Resection treated the patients' primary liver carcinoma. Worth noting for this clonotype: Compared with germline, one end of the junction differs, possibly owing to a read error.

Synthesis of TCR beta cDNA was carried out from 450 to 500 ng total RNA with a constant-region primer. Sequencing libraries for TCR beta derived from three nested multiplex PCR rounds that used slightly modified ARM-PCR. TCRdb re-analysed the multiplex PCR reads in MiXCR, keeping a single row per CDR3 protein. This table has approximately 120,000 distinct CDR3 sequences, 60% to 75% appearing once. Material: liver tumor tissue from sampling region 3. Regarding subset: tumor region T3, left-lateral pole. The sequence was collected from an older woman with primary liver carcinoma and hepatitis B virus infection.

DNA of the CDR3: TGTGCCAGCAGCTCCGCCCGGACAGGCCTCCCTGGGGCCATCGTCCTGACTTTC. Protein product: CASSSARTGLPGAIVLTF. This chain uses TRBV11-1 with TRBJ2-6, with TRBD1 matching over 7 bases. The CDR3 totals 18 residues. The germline gives CDR1 SGHAT, CDR2 FQDESV (reference sequence).